This T cell receptor beta chain was captured in a study of blood T cell repertoires in COVID-19. Adults between about 18 and 95 years of age took part from under 30 US areas. Donors were grouped by their self-reported clinical history. The germline CDR1 and CDR2 sequences are SNHLY and FYNNEI. The ends lost 5 bases at V and 5 bases at J; junction bases unmatched: 8. The CDR3 sequence is 14 residues long. Assay used: immunoSEQ multiplex PCR; TCRdb lists only in-frame clones, some missing. This table has roughly 240,000 clones, 88% appearing once. The receptor was derived from a woman in her 40s with acute COVID-19. The specimen was PBMCs or T cells enriched from blood (not recorded which). The chain joins TRBV2 to TRBJ1-1; 7 nucleotides align to TRBD1. CDR3 sequence reads: CASSSWTGQTEAFF. CDR3 DNA: TGTGCCAGCAGTTCCTGGACAGGACAGACTGAAGCTTTCTTT.